This T cell receptor beta chain stems from a study of T cell repertoires in cytomegalovirus infection. Study-wide background: Recently identified HLA-C-restricted CMV epitopes were used, and well-studied HLA-B-restricted CMV epitopes were used as well.

Germline-derived CDR1 and CDR2 are LGHNA and YSLEER. CDR3 length: 15 amino acids. V was cut by 1 base and J by 2 bases, with 11 bases left in between. Via MiXCR, TCRdb re-called the reads, giving one row per CDR3 protein. This table has about 180,000 distinct CDR3 sequences, less than 25% appearing once. This clonotype was counted between two and nine times. The antigen is undetermined. The sequence came from a human donor in good health (CMV status not recorded). Some clones in this sample may be carry-over from other donors' samples. The genes are TRBV4-3 and TRBJ1-1; D uncertain. The specimen comprised CD8+ T cells from cultured PBMCs, sampled from culture after CMV antigen stimulation. This CDR3 reads CASSQGRHSNTEAFF. As DNA, the CDR3 is TGCGCCAGCAGCCAAGGTCGGCACTCCAACACTGAAGCTTTCTTT.